A single T cell receptor (beta chain) is shown here with its context. Its specificity is unknown. The germline V gene has CDR1 SGHAT and CDR2 FQDESV (reference sequence). Trimming cost V 5 bases and J 6 bases, with 12 bases left between them. The CDR3 has 13 amino acids. TCR beta libraries were made by quantitative 5'-RACE with molecular barcodes. TCRdb re-called the 5' RACE reads with MiXCR, one entry per CDR3 protein. This table holds almost 400,000 distinct CDR3 sequences, under 25% found once. This specimen belongs to a study of CD8 T cells in ankylosing spondylitis. Points from the study as a whole: Ankylosing spondylitis blood seemed to carry a telltale TCR beta motif made of under ten highly homologous variants. Past studies reported some motif variants in reactive arthritis synovial fluid and blood. The study looked at matched synovial fluid samples from ankylosing spondylitis patients. Disease-linked clones were reported to be significantly enriched there.

The genes are TRBV11-1 and TRBJ2-3; D is ambiguous. The source of this sequence is a male donor with ankylosing spondylitis. Sequenced: blood, either unsorted or a sorted T cell fraction (not recorded which). The CDR3 is CASSAERMDTQYF. In nucleotides, the CDR3 is TGTGCCAGCAGCGCCGAAAGGATGGATACGCAGTATTTT.